The 19 T cell receptor beta chains below come from one sample, sequenced in a study of shared clonotypes between healthy human individuals. Naive CD8 cells were CD45RO-negative, positively selected for CCR7, excluding terminally differentiated effector memory CD45RA+ cells. The table came from immunoSEQ multiplex PCR; TCRdb's copy has only in-frame clones and leaves some out. The table has roughly 890,000 clones, 80% to 95% seen once; the top ten hold around 24%. The sample was naive CD8+ T cells sorted from blood. The receptors stem from a man aged 30 to 39 in good health.

The rearrangement uses TRBV29-1 and TRBJ2-5; 11 bases match TRBD2. The CDR3 contains 14 residues. Unmatched junction bases numbered 3, after V lost 4 bases and J lost 2 bases. Germline CDR1 is SQVTM and CDR2 is ANQGSEA. Here the CDR3 reads CSVGGLAEQETQYF. The CDR3 DNA follows: TGCAGCGTTGGGGGACTAGCGGAGCAAGAGACCCAGTACTTC.

The V call is TRBV5-1, the J call TRBJ1-5; 7 bases align to TRBD1. Trimming removed 4 bases from V and 5 bases from J; junction bases left unmatched: 6. This CDR3 contains 14 residues. Germline V gene data show CDR1 as SGHRS and CDR2 as YFSETQ. The CDR3 region is CASSPGQVDQPQHF. The CDR3 DNA is TGCGCCAGCAGCCCAGGACAGGTGGATCAGCCCCAGCATTTT.

J is TRBJ2-7 and V is TRBV27; 10 bases line up with TRBD1. The germline V gene has CDR1 MNHEY and CDR2 SMNVEV (reference sequence). Trimming removed 4 bases from V and 7 bases from J; junction bases left unmatched: 7. This CDR3 has 14 amino acids. The CDR3 coding sequence is TGTGCCAGCAGTTATAGACAGGGGGCGTATGAGCAGTACTTC. Translated, it gives CASSYRQGAYEQYF.

The V gene is TRBV29-1, the J gene TRBJ1-4; no reliable D call. The V end was cut by 6 bases, the J end by 0 bases, with 8 bases between. Germline loops: CDR1 SQVTM, CDR2 ANQGSEA. The CDR3 runs 13 residues. In DNA form, the CDR3 reads TGCAGCGTGCTGATGTCAACTAATGAAAAACTGTTTTTT. Translating gives CSVLMSTNEKLFF.

This sequence joins TRBV6-4 and TRBJ1-1; maybe TRBD1 (6 bases). Germline V CDR1 and CDR2: MRHNA, SNTAGT. This CDR3 has 15 amino acids. Trimming cost V 0 bases and J 2 bases, with 10 bases left between them. In DNA, the CDR3 is TGTGCCAGCAGTGACTCGGAGGGACACAACACTGAAGCTTTCTTT. Residues: CASSDSEGHNTEAFF.

The CDR3 protein is CASSPSKSEQFF. The DNA of the CDR3 is TGTGCCAGCAGCCCTAGTAAAAGTGAGCAGTTCTTC. V is TRBV11-2 and J is TRBJ2-1; D not resolved. The V end lost 5 bases, the J end lost 9 bases, and 11 bases lay between the germline ends. There are 12 residues in the CDR3. Germline assignment: CDR1 SGHAT and CDR2 FQNNGV.

The chain combines TRBV5-1 with TRBJ2-7, with a tentative D call TRBD1 (6 bases). This CDR3 has 14 amino acids. Trimming removed 0 bases from V and 3 bases from J, with 10 bases in between. Germline V gives CDR1 SGHRS, CDR2 YFSETQ. In DNA, the CDR3 is TGCGCCAGCAGCTTGGATAGGGGGAGCTACGAGCAGTACTTC. It yields the protein CASSLDRGSYEQYF. Combining the CDR3 with reference TRBV5-1 and TRBJ2-7 gives the whole variable domain KAGVTQTPRYLIKTRGQQVTLSCSPISGHRSVSWYQQTPGQGLQFLFEYFSETQRNKGNFPGRFSGRQFSNSRSEMNVSTLELGDSALYLCASSLDRGSYEQYFGPGTRLTVT.

The chain uses TRBV19 and TRBJ2-3; 13 bases line up with TRBD2. The V and J ends lost 1 base and 6 bases, in that order; junction bases with no gene match: 4. CDR3 length: 16 amino acids. Germline-derived CDR1 and CDR2 are LNHDA and SQIVND (reference sequence). The CDR3 nucleotides are TGTGCCAGTAGTATAGCCGGGACTAGCGGGATTGATACGCAGTATTTT. Protein: CASSIAGTSGIDTQYF.

This clone is a singleton in its sample. The gene calls are TRBV11-3 and TRBJ2-2; TRBD2 matches 8 bases. Germline lookup yields CDR1 SGHNT and CDR2 YENEEA. V lost 8 bases to trimming and J lost 9 bases; unmatched junction nucleotides: 8. The CDR3 spans 13 residues. DNA of the CDR3: TGTGCCAGCTCCCAGCGGGGGCACCGGGAGCTGTTTTTT. It specifies CASSQRGHRELFF.

The CDR3 region is CASSPPWTSGRAGSYEQYF. Here the CDR3 DNA reads TGTGCCAGCAGCCCTCCCTGGACTAGCGGGAGGGCCGGATCCTACGAGCAGTACTTC. The rearrangement links TRBV5-5 to TRBJ2-7; 15 nucleotides match TRBD2. Germline V gene lookup returns CDR1 SGHKS and CDR2 YYEKEE (reference sequence). This CDR3 is 19 amino acids long. J lost 1 base, V lost 4 bases, and 12 bases had no gene match.

This clone was picked up one time. The gene calls are TRBV7-8 and TRBJ2-5, with D possibly matching TRBD2 (6 bases). Trimming shortened V by 4 bases and J by 2 bases, and 14 bases separated the two germline ends. The CDR3 extends over 15 amino acids. Germline CDR1 and CDR2: SGHVS and FQNEAQ. This chain's CDR3 is CASSSGRIGQETQYF. CDR3 nucleotides: TGTGCCAGCAGCTCCGGGAGAATCGGGCAAGAGACCCAGTACTTC.

This chain connects TRBV27 to TRBJ2-1; D gene ambiguous. Germline CDR1 and CDR2: MNHEY and SMNVEV (reference sequence). Trimming stripped 6 bases from V and 2 bases from J, with 14 bases between. The length of the CDR3 is 15 residues. The CDR3 reads CASRAEAATYNEQFF. CDR3 coding DNA: TGTGCCAGCAGAGCAGAGGCGGCCACCTACAATGAGCAGTTCTTC.

The chain carries TRBV6-1 and TRBJ2-7, with 7 bases aligning to TRBD1. The CDR3 is 14 amino acids. Germline CDR1 MNHNS, CDR2 SASEGT. V gave up 5 bases and J gave up 2 bases; unmatched junction bases: 6. As DNA, the CDR3 is TGTGCCAGCAGTCACCGGGACAGCCCCTACGAGCAGTACTTC. Its protein product is CASSHRDSPYEQYF.

J is TRBJ2-2 and V is TRBV7-9; D may be TRBD1 or TRBD2 (5 bases each). This CDR3 region has 10 residues. Trimming took off 11 bases at V and 5 bases at J, with 6 bases between the two ends. Germline V gene lookup returns CDR1 SEHNR and CDR2 FQNEAQ (reference sequence). Here the CDR3 DNA reads TGTGCCGGGGGAACCGGGGAGCTGTTTTTT. Its translation: CAGGTGELFF.

Points on this clone: The identical CDR3 is also encoded by other nucleotide sequences in the sample. The chain has TRBV7-9 and TRBJ2-7; D gene ambiguous. Trimming cost V 1 base and J 2 bases, with 6 bases left between them. The CDR3 contains 13 residues. The germline V gene has CDR1 SEHNR and CDR2 FQNEAQ (reference sequence). DNA for the CDR3: TGTGCCAGCAGCTTAGGGACGGCCTACGAGCAGTACTTC. It codes for CASSLGTAYEQYF. Filled out from reference TRBV7-9 and TRBJ2-7, the complete variable domain reads DTGVSQNPRHKITKRGQNVTFRCDPISEHNRLYWYRQTLGQGPEFLTYFQNEAQLEKSRLLSDRFSAERPKGSFSTLEIQRTEQGDSAMYLCASSLGTAYEQYFGPGTRLTVT.

The rearrangement links TRBV10-2 to TRBJ2-7, with D uncertain. The CDR3 sequence is 15 residues long. With 3 bases removed from V and 1 base from J, the gap between germline ends came to 13 bases. Germline CDR1 is WSHSY and CDR2 is SAAADI. The CDR3 DNA is TGCGCCAGCAGTGACTCAACACCCAGTTCCTACGAGCAGTACTTC. This gives the protein CASSDSTPSSYEQYF.

As to this clone: Other nucleotide sequences in the sample specify the same CDR3. The chain employs TRBV13 and TRBJ2-1; 15 bases are a match to TRBD2. The CDR3 has 16 amino acids. Trimming took 5 bases from V and 7 from J; bases not matched to a gene: 6. CDR1 and CDR2 from the germline V gene are PRHDT and FYEKMQ (reference sequence). In nucleotides, the CDR3 is TGTGCCAGCAGCCCGGCGGGGACTAGCGGGAGGAATGAGCAGTTCTTC. This sequence encodes CASSPAGTSGRNEQFF.

The genes are TRBV5-3 and TRBJ2-2; weak D call: TRBD2 (6 bases). TRBV5-3 is an open reading frame whose function is uncertain. Trimming cost V 0 bases and J 6 bases, with 30 bases left between them. The CDR3 has 21 residues. CDR3 DNA: TGTGCCAGAAGCTTGGGGAGGGGAGTGCGAAATAAGACTATCCTCCCCGGGGAGCTGTTTTTT. Amino acid sequence: CARSLGRGVRNKTILPGELFF.

The chain recombines TRBV6-1 with TRBJ2-7, with TRBD2 as a possible D gene (6 bases). The germline CDR1 and CDR2 sequences are MNHNS and SASEGT. CDR3 length equals 14 residues. V shed 9 bases and J shed 3 bases, with 18 bases lying between them. The CDR3 spells CASPPMRGFYEQYF. The CDR3 nucleotides read TGTGCCAGTCCCCCCATGCGGGGATTCTACGAGCAGTACTTC.